The 24 T cell receptor beta chains below come from one sample, sequenced in a study of blood T cells in healthy people across ages. With a J-beta primer mix and a sample-barcoded 5' primer, a second PCR ran about 7 to 12 cycles. One entry per CDR3 protein, called by TCRdb with MiXCR from the 5' RACE reads. The table records roughly 1,500,000 distinct CDR3 sequences, approximately 38% of them present only once. Material: blood. The receptor set was obtained from a woman in her late teens or twenties in good health.

CDR3 bases: TGCGCCAGCAGCTTAGGACAGGATTTGACCCCCTATGGCTACACCTTC. Translating it yields CASSLGQDLTPYGYTF. The V gene is TRBV5-1, the J gene TRBJ1-2, with 7 bases aligning to TRBD1. Germline CDR1 SGHRS, CDR2 YFSETQ. V was pared by 2 bases and J by 4 bases, with 11 bases of the junction left unmatched. This CDR3 spans 16 amino acids.

This chain links TRBV7-2 with TRBJ2-1, with D unclear. Trimming stripped 7 bases from V and 6 bases from J, with 13 bases between. This CDR3 comprises 13 residues. The germline V gene encodes CDR1 SGHTA and CDR2 FQGNSA. CDR3 bases: TGTGCCAGCACCTTCTCAGCGCTCAATGAGCAGTTCTTC. Its protein is CASTFSALNEQFF.

As concerns this clonotype: Relative to the germline gene, one junction end is altered; a read error may explain this. V gene TRBV20-1 combines with J gene TRBJ1-3, with TRBD1 identical over 8 bases. Per the germline V gene, CDR1 is DFQATT and CDR2 is SNEGSKA (reference sequence). This CDR3 contains 16 residues. CDR3 protein: CSARGVLGQDGKALYF. The CDR3, as DNA: TGCAGTGCGAGAGGGGTTTTGGGACAGGATGGGAAAGCCCTATATTTT.

This clonotype was detected only a few times. DNA for the CDR3: TGTGCCAGCAGTCCCTCGACAGGGTCGTATAATTCACCCCTCCACTTT. Encoded protein: CASSPSTGSYNSPLHF. This chain uses TRBV27 with TRBJ1-6; 7 bases align to TRBD1. There are 16 residues in the CDR3. Unmatched junction bases numbered 8, after V lost 5 bases and J lost 4 bases. Germline CDR1 reads MNHEY; CDR2 reads SMNVEV (reference sequence).

The chain recombines TRBV6-5 with TRBJ2-3; 12 bases are a match to TRBD2. V lost 7 bases and J lost 0; bases outside the gene matches: 5. The germline V gene encodes CDR1 MNHEY and CDR2 SVGAGI. This CDR3 is built from 16 residues. The CDR3 coding sequence is TGTGCCAGCACCTCAGGACTAGCGGGAAGCACAGATACGCAGTATTTT. Its translation: CASTSGLAGSTDTQYF.

V is TRBV12-3 or TRBV12-4 and J is TRBJ1-2, with a weak D call TRBD1 (6 bases). CDR3 size: 13 residues. The V gene lost 6 bases and the J gene lost 8 bases, with 16 bases spanning the gap. Here the CDR3 DNA reads TGTGCCAGCAGGAAGGACAGCGGACAGGGCTACACCTTC. This translates into CASRKDSGQGYTF.

This clonotype was detected only once. V usage is TRBV4-1 and J usage is TRBJ2-7, with a weak D call TRBD1 (6 bases). CDR1 is MGHRA and CDR2 is YSYEKL in the germline V gene. The CDR3 loop spans 18 amino acids. With 3 bases removed from V and 7 bases from J, the gap between germline ends came to 28 bases. The CDR3 DNA follows: TGCGCCAGCAGCCACCAAGCCCCGGACAGCGACTTCTACAATGAGCAGTACTTC. The encoded protein is CASSHQAPDSDFYNEQYF.

Only a few counts were recorded for this clonotype. V is TRBV11-2 and J is TRBJ2-5, with D possibly matching TRBD1 (5 bases). V was trimmed by 5 bases and J by 3 bases, leaving 19 bases between them. This CDR3 has 16 residues. Per germline, CDR1 SGHAT and CDR2 FQNNGV. CDR3 in DNA: TGTGCCAGCAGCCCCAACCCGGACAACCGTAAAGAGACCCAGTACTTC. It yields the protein CASSPNPDNRKETQYF.

V gene TRBV20-1 combines with J gene TRBJ2-3, with 8 nucleotides matching TRBD1. V was clipped by 5 bases and J by 3 bases; unmatched bases: 10. The CDR3 is made up of 15 amino acids. Germline V gene data show CDR1 as DFQATT and CDR2 as SNEGSKA (reference sequence). CDR3 region: CSASTGASSTDTQYF. In DNA form, the CDR3 reads TGCAGTGCTTCGACAGGGGCTTCTTCTACAGATACGCAGTATTTT.

This clonotype was seen only once. This chain links TRBV12-3 or TRBV12-4 with TRBJ2-1, with a possible D match to TRBD2 (6 bases). V was pared by 2 bases and J by 0 bases, with 14 bases between. The CDR3 consists of 17 residues. CDR3 in amino acids: CASSLPRGSGSYNEQFF. CDR3 coding DNA: TGTGCCAGCAGTTTACCCCGGGGTAGCGGCTCCTACAATGAGCAGTTCTTC.

The chain couples TRBV5-1 to TRBJ2-1; possibly TRBD1 or TRBD2 for D (5 bases each). V shed 0 bases and J shed 7 bases, with 17 bases lying between them. Germline V lookup: CDR1 SGHRS, CDR2 YFSETQ. The CDR3 is made up of 16 amino acids. CDR3 sequence: CASSLDRWGSWNEQFF. The CDR3 nucleotides read TGCGCCAGCAGCTTGGATCGGTGGGGGTCGTGGAATGAGCAGTTCTTC.

The chain employs TRBV14 and TRBJ1-2, with D perhaps matching TRBD1 (5 bases). Looked up from germline, CDR1 is SGHDN and CDR2 is FVKESK. V lost 4 bases, J lost 7 bases, and 10 bases lay in between. This CDR3 is built from 12 residues. The CDR3 DNA follows: TGTGCCAGCAGCCTTCAGGGATGTGGCTACACCTTC. Translating gives CASSLQGCGYTF.

V is TRBV6-1 and J is TRBJ2-3; 8 bases agree with TRBD2. V lost 4 bases and J lost 4; bases outside the gene matches: 7. CDR1 and CDR2 (germline): MNHNS, SASEGT. This CDR3 has 15 amino acids. For the CDR3, the DNA is TGTGCCAGCAGTGGAGAATCGGGGGGGGCAGATACGCAGTATTTT. The encoded protein is CASSGESGGADTQYF.

This clonotype was observed a handful of times. CDR3 amino acids: CASSLRGRATEAFF. In nucleotides, the CDR3 is TGTGCCAGCAGTCTGCGGGGGAGGGCGACTGAAGCTTTCTTT. The rearrangement links TRBV12-3 or TRBV12-4 to TRBJ1-1, with D possibly matching TRBD1 (5 bases). V lost 5 bases to trimming and J lost 5 bases, with 15 bases between them. The CDR3 sequence is 14 residues long.

This clonotype was counted only a few times. V gene TRBV20-1 combines with J gene TRBJ2-7; perhaps TRBD2 as D (5 bases). Trimming took 2 bases from V and 2 from J, leaving 10 bases between them. In germline, CDR1 is DFQATT, CDR2 SNEGSKA (reference sequence). This CDR3 has 13 residues. CDR3 sequence reads: CSARPSGPYEQYF. The CDR3 DNA reads as TGCAGTGCTAGACCCAGCGGTCCCTACGAGCAGTACTTC.

The chain recombines TRBV12-5 with TRBJ2-1, with no clear D. CDR3 length: 13 residues. The germline gives CDR1 LGHNT, CDR2 FRNRAP. The V end lost 3 bases, the J end lost 6 bases, and 9 bases lay between the germline ends. In DNA, the CDR3 is TGTGCTAGTGGTTTACAGCTAGGCAATGAGCAGTTCTTC. Protein: CASGLQLGNEQFF.

In this sample, this clonotype turned up many times. At one of its ends the junction is not consistent with the germline gene, which may arise from a read error. The DNA for the CDR3 is TGTGCCAGCAGCTTGGACTACGAGCAGTACTTC. It specifies CASSLDYEQYF. V is TRBV5-1 and J is TRBJ2-7; no clear D. This CDR3 spans 11 amino acids. Germline CDR1 and CDR2: SGHRS and YFSETQ.

This chain uses TRBV3-1 with TRBJ1-6, with TRBD1 matching 11 bases. The germline gives CDR1 LGHDT, CDR2 YNNKEL (reference sequence). The V gene end was trimmed by 3 bases and the J gene end by 6 bases; junction bases not matched to a gene: 4. This CDR3 spans 16 amino acids. Written as DNA, the CDR3 is TGTGCCAGCAGCCAGGGGGGACAGGGGGGTAATTCACCCCTCCACTTT. Translation gives CASSQGGQGGNSPLHF.

This rearrangement joins TRBV9 to TRBJ2-6; no reliable D call. V lost 4 bases, J lost 0 bases, and 8 bases lay in between. Germline CDR1 and CDR2: SGDLS and YYNGEE. The CDR3 consists of 15 residues. The CDR3 is CASSPAHSGANVLTF. The CDR3 bases are TGTGCCAGCAGCCCCGCTCACTCTGGGGCCAACGTCCTGACTTTC.

There are a few counts of this clonotype. This chain links TRBV4-1 with TRBJ2-7; TRBD1 might be the D (6 bases). Between the trimmed V and J ends, which lost 4 bases and 2 bases, there was a span of 15 bases. Germline V gene sequence: CDR1 MGHRA, CDR2 YSYEKL. This CDR3 comprises 15 residues. Here the CDR3 reads CASSPDLTGPYEQYF. The CDR3 DNA reads TGCGCCAGCAGCCCCGATTTGACAGGCCCCTACGAGCAGTACTTC.

The chain employs TRBV7-2 and TRBJ2-1; D not resolved. CDR1 and CDR2 (germline): SGHTA, FQGNSA. Deletions cut 6 bases from V and 3 bases from J, with 9 bases between. The CDR3 totals 13 residues. This CDR3 reads CASRPGHYNEQFF. The CDR3 DNA reads TGTGCCAGCAGACCTGGTCACTACAATGAGCAGTTCTTC.

The CDR3 protein is CASSLTPGALEAFF. The DNA of the CDR3 is TGTGCCAGCAGCCTTACACCCGGGGCCCTTGAAGCTTTCTTT. This rearrangement joins TRBV14 to TRBJ1-1, with D perhaps TRBD1 (5 bases). Trimming left V 4 bases short and J 7 bases short, with 16 bases between. Germline V gene sequence: CDR1 SGHDN, CDR2 FVKESK. CDR3 length: 14 amino acids.

The chain links TRBV5-6 to TRBJ2-7; D is possibly TRBD1 (6 bases). The CDR3 runs to 15 residues. The germline gives CDR1 SGHDT, CDR2 YYEEEE. V lost 5 bases, J lost 3 bases, and 18 bases lay in between. The CDR3 spells CASRSSAGERYEQYF. The CDR3 DNA reads as TGTGCCAGCAGATCCAGTGCAGGGGAGCGCTACGAGCAGTACTTC.

The chain uses TRBV5-4 and TRBJ2-7, with TRBD2 identical over 7 bases. The trim removed 0 bases at V and 3 bases at J, leaving 6 bases unmatched. The CDR3 runs 15 residues. Germline assignment: CDR1 SGHNT and CDR2 YYREEE (reference sequence). The DNA for the CDR3 is TGTGCCAGCAGCTTGGAAGCGGGGAACCTCTACGAGCAGTACTTC. Translating it yields CASSLEAGNLYEQYF.